The 10 T cell receptor beta chains in this list originate from one sample, sequenced in a study of T cells in Graves' hyperthyroidism and ophthalmopathy. Regions amplified from RNA transcripts were the TCR beta CDR3 regions. The study used the HTBI primer set for a first-round RT-PCR of the TCR CDR3. MiXCR, run by TCRdb on the multiplex PCR reads, gives a single entry per CDR3 protein. The sample contains under 500,000 distinct CDR3 sequences, 11% to 15% of which appear only once. Sequencing input: blood. These receptors all come from a man aged 45-65 years with Graves' ophthalmopathy.

This clonotype has ten or more counts. The chain couples TRBV6-5 to TRBJ2-1, with 8 bases identical to TRBD2. Germline assignment: CDR1 MNHEY and CDR2 SVGAGI. V was clipped by 6 bases and J by 7 bases; unmatched bases: 5. The CDR3 extends over 13 amino acids. The CDR3: CASSYSGSNEQFF. In DNA, the CDR3 is TGTGCCAGCAGCTACAGCGGGAGTAATGAGCAGTTCTTC.

The table lists this clonotype with many counts. The genes are TRBV5-5 and TRBJ2-1; TRBD2 aligns across 8 bases. The germline V gene encodes CDR1 SGHKS and CDR2 YYEKEE (reference sequence). V was clipped by 4 bases and J by 6 bases; unmatched bases: 3. The CDR3 spans 13 residues. The CDR3 loop reads CASSPGLVNEQFF. The DNA of the CDR3 is TGTGCCAGCAGCCCGGGACTAGTCAATGAGCAGTTCTTC.

This clonotype was picked up a small number of times. The chain recombines TRBV29-1 with TRBJ1-2; D not certain. The CDR3 extends over 11 amino acids. Germline lookup yields CDR1 SQVTM and CDR2 ANQGSEA. Trimming shortened V by 4 bases and J by 8 bases, and 11 bases separated the two germline ends. In DNA form, the CDR3 reads TGCAGCGTTGCTAGCTACGAAGGCTACACCTTC. It translates to CSVASYEGYTF. Using reference TRBV29-1 and TRBJ1-2 for the parts outside the CDR3, the full variable domain is SAVISQKPSRDICQRGTSLTIQCQVDSQVTMMFWYRQQPGQSLTLIATANQGSEATYESGFVIDKFPISRPNLTFSTLTVSNMSPEDSSIYLCSVASYEGYTFGSGTRLTVV.

In this sample, this clonotype turned up a few times. The V call is TRBV7-8, the J call TRBJ2-2; tentative D call: TRBD2 (6 bases). CDR3 length: 15 residues. Trimming pared 6 bases from V and 2 bases from J, leaving 13 bases between. CDR1 and CDR2 from the germline V gene are SGHVS and FQNEAQ. The DNA of the CDR3 is TGTGCCAGCAGACCGGGAGATAAAAACACCGGGGAGCTGTTTTTT. Translating it yields CASRPGDKNTGELFF.

This clonotype was found many times. V gene TRBV20-1 combines with J gene TRBJ2-3; D tentatively fits TRBD1 or TRBD2 (5 bases each). With 1 base removed from V and 4 bases from J, the gap between germline ends came to 24 bases. The CDR3 totals 18 residues. Germline CDR1 and CDR2: DFQATT and SNEGSKA (reference sequence). The CDR3 nucleotides are TGCAGTGCTAGAGCCCTTGGGGCGGGCCGCGCGGTGGCAGATACGCAGTATTTT. It specifies CSARALGAGRAVADTQYF.

This rearrangement joins TRBV20-1 to TRBJ2-7, with 14 bases lining up with TRBD2. V trimming: 5 bases; J trimming: 5 bases; junction bases outside the gene matches: 5. The CDR3 has 14 amino acids. The V gene's germline CDR1 is DFQATT and CDR2 SNEGSKA (reference sequence). The CDR3 region is CSALGTSGRHEQYF. Written as DNA, the CDR3 is TGCAGTGCTCTTGGGACTAGCGGGAGACACGAGCAGTACTTC.

This clonotype was seen at least ten times. V gene TRBV2 combines with J gene TRBJ2-3; D gene ambiguous. V was trimmed by 6 bases and J by 4 bases, leaving 14 bases between them. CDR1 is SNHLY, CDR2 FYNNEI, per germline. CDR3 size: 14 residues. CDR3 in DNA: TGTGCCAGCAGGACGCGATCGAACCCAGATACGCAGTATTTT. Translated: CASRTRSNPDTQYF.

This clonotype showed up many times. The chain has TRBV7-9 and TRBJ1-2; no definite D call. The CDR3 has 11 amino acids. CDR1 and CDR2 (germline): SEHNR, FQNEAQ (reference sequence). Trimming removed 0 bases at V and 8 bases at J, with 4 bases between. The CDR3 loop is CASSLAEGYTF. As DNA, the CDR3 is TGTGCCAGCAGCTTAGCCGAAGGCTACACCTTC.

In its sample, this clonotype was seen many times. V is TRBV5-5 and J is TRBJ1-1; 8 bases fit TRBD1. This CDR3 region has 14 residues. Germline V gene data show CDR1 as SGHKS and CDR2 as YYEKEE (reference sequence). The V segment lost 3 bases and the J segment 8 bases; nucleotides outside the gene matches: 9. The CDR3 is CASSWGQAVPEAFF. CDR3 DNA sequence: TGTGCCAGCAGCTGGGGACAGGCGGTACCCGAAGCTTTCTTT.

This clonotype was seen a handful of times. The V gene is TRBV12-3 or TRBV12-4, the J gene TRBJ1-3; D unclear. There are 14 residues in the CDR3. Trimming left V 6 bases short and J 0 bases short, with 9 bases between. The CDR3: CASSYDLSGNTIYF. The DNA of the CDR3 is TGTGCCAGCAGCTATGACCTCTCTGGAAACACCATATATTTT.